This T cell receptor beta chain was documented in a study of brain T cells in children with intractable seizures. General study results and limits: Absence of clones before surgery may stem from lower sequencing depth. Patients' HCMV serostatus was unknown; virus specificity rests on CDR3 similarity alone.

Looked up from germline, CDR1 is SGHNT and CDR2 is YENEEA. The CDR3 length is 16 residues. Assay used: immunoSEQ multiplex PCR; TCRdb lists only in-frame clones, some missing. Of about 340,000 clones listed, 93% are singletons. On this clone itself: Its antigen remains unidentified. The junction differs from germline at one of its ends, possibly a read error.

The sample's time point: blood from clinic visit 5 months post-surgery; TSC patient then seizure free. Only cases whose brain tissue showed the highest T cell transcript signatures were sequenced. At least one anti-epileptic drug was given before surgery. This chain connects TRBV11-3 to TRBJ2-1; TRBD2 matches at 9 bases. This receptor was obtained from a boy under three years old with tuberous sclerosis and intractable seizures. Sequenced here: peripheral blood, sampled approximately 5 months after surgery. CDR3 residues: CASSLGTLGTSFEEFF. In DNA, the CDR3 is TGTGCCAGCAGCTTGGGTACCTTGGGGACTAGCTTTGAGGAGTTCTTC.